A single sample gave rise to the 10 T cell receptor beta chains below, sequenced in a study of vaccination and CD4 T cells after COVID-19. Their recognized antigens are unknown. Cultured CD4+ T-cell DNA underwent Oncomine TCR Beta short-read sequencing. Each CDR3 protein gets one entry after TCRdb re-called the PCR reads with MiXCR. The sample contains approximately 6,900 distinct CDR3 sequences, over 20% of which appear only once. Treatment meaning: approximately nine-day PBMC culture with coronavirus spike peptide pools or control peptides (ViraFEST assay). Ahead of the COVID-19 pandemic (2011-2018), the CD4+ T cells of the unexposed donor were collected. The sample taken for sequencing was CD4+ T cells from blood, cultured in vitro. All receptors come from a human donor in good health.

By sample fraction, this clonotype is large. The CDR3 nucleotides read TGCAGTGCTAGTAGGGGGCTTGGTGAAGCTTTCTTT. The encoded protein is CSASRGLGEAFF. The J gene is TRBJ1-1, the V gene TRBV20-1, with TRBD1 matching over 7 bases. The CDR3 is 12 residues long. The J segment lost 7 bases and the V segment lost 3 bases, leaving 5 bases of the junction unmatched. CDR1 and CDR2 from the germline V gene are DFQATT and SNEGSKA (reference sequence).

This clonotype was picked up a small number of times. The rearrangement joins TRBV5-4 to TRBJ1-2; maybe TRBD1 (5 bases). CDR3 length equals 13 residues. The germline V gene has CDR1 SGHNT and CDR2 YYREEE (reference sequence). V lost 4 bases to trimming and J lost 4 bases, with 11 bases between them. CDR3 nucleotides: TGTGCCAGCAGCCTAGAGGGGAGCTATGGCTACACCTTC. Protein: CASSLEGSYGYTF.

This chain links TRBV5-1 with TRBJ1-6; TRBD1 is a possible D gene (6 bases). The length of the CDR3 is 17 residues. Germline values: CDR1 SGHRS, CDR2 YFSETQ. Trimming removed 3 bases at V and 6 bases at J, with 19 bases between. The CDR3 reads CASSSPGGRGGNSPLHF. The CDR3 nucleotides are TGCGCCAGCAGCTCCCCGGGCGGACGAGGGGGTAATTCACCCCTCCACTTT. Drawing the rest from reference TRBV5-1 and TRBJ1-6, the complete variable domain is KAGVTQTPRYLIKTRGQQVTLSCSPISGHRSVSWYQQTPGQGLQFLFEYFSETQRNKGNFPGRFSGRQFSNSRSEMNVSTLELGDSALYLCASSSPGGRGGNSPLHFGNGTRLTVT.

This clonotype has more than one count but fewer than ten. This rearrangement joins TRBV6-1 to TRBJ2-2; the match to TRBD1 covers 7 bases. The CDR3 runs 14 residues. Germline CDR1 MNHNS, CDR2 SASEGT. V was pared by 6 bases and J by 5 bases, with 6 bases of the junction left unmatched. The CDR3 DNA sequence: TGTGCCAGCAGCCCACAGGGGTCAACCGGGGAGCTGTTTTTT. Its translation is CASSPQGSTGELFF.

A few counts support this clonotype. The gene calls are TRBV20-1 and TRBJ1-2; a weak D match, TRBD1 (5 bases). The CDR3 spans 11 residues. Trimming left V 5 bases short and J 8 bases short, with 12 bases between. CDR1 is DFQATT, CDR2 SNEGSKA, per germline (reference sequence). The CDR3 nucleotides read TGCAGTGCTGCTCAGGGAGGCGGCTACACCTTC. This gives the protein CSAAQGGGYTF.

This clonotype was picked up a small number of times. The chain links TRBV7-8 to TRBJ2-6; D is perhaps TRBD2 (6 bases). V was cut by 2 bases and J by 2 bases, with 16 bases left in between. This CDR3 comprises 18 residues. Germline CDR1 SGHVS, CDR2 FQNEAQ. The CDR3 DNA reads TGTGCCAGCAGCTTACCCCAGAGGAGGGTTACTGGGGCCAACGTCCTGACTTTC. It specifies CASSLPQRRVTGANVLTF.

The chain employs TRBV6-5 and TRBJ1-5; D is perhaps TRBD1 (5 bases). This CDR3 is built from 17 residues. Trimming took off 0 bases at V and 6 bases at J, with 18 bases between the two ends. From germline, CDR1 is MNHEY and CDR2 SVGAGI. CDR3 sequence (DNA): TGTGCCAGCAGTTACTCGAAGGGCGCTGGGGGAAGTCAGCCCCAGCATTTT. It yields the protein CASSYSKGAGGSQPQHF.

This clonotype was found a few times. The CDR3 nucleotides are TGCAGTGCTAGGTCTTCGTTGGCCTTCAATGAGCAGTTCTTC. Its translation is CSARSSLAFNEQFF. The chain is built from TRBV20-1 and TRBJ2-1, with D uncertain. V was pared by 3 bases and J by 6 bases, with 15 bases between. This CDR3 comprises 14 residues. Germline V gene data show CDR1 as DFQATT and CDR2 as SNEGSKA (reference sequence).

The chain joins TRBV20-1 to TRBJ1-1, with D maybe TRBD1 (6 bases). The length of the CDR3 is 12 residues. Trimming pared 6 bases from V and 3 bases from J, leaving 11 bases between. From germline, CDR1 is DFQATT and CDR2 SNEGSKA (reference sequence). The chain's CDR3 is CSAGQMYTEAFF. CDR3 nucleotides: TGCAGTGCCGGACAGATGTACACTGAAGCTTTCTTT.

This clonotype showed up just a few times. This chain joins TRBV19 and TRBJ1-6; TRBD1 agrees at 7 bases. Trimming cost V 10 bases and J 8 bases; bases outside gene matches: 8. Germline V CDR1 and CDR2: LNHDA, SQIVND (reference sequence). The CDR3 is 13 residues long. This chain's CDR3 is CATSDRVDSPLHF. The CDR3 coding sequence is TGTGCCACCTCCGACAGGGTGGATTCACCCCTCCACTTT.